This passage covers 26 T cell receptor beta chains from one sample sequenced in a study of cytomegalovirus exposure and HLA in healthy donors. With 60 Vbeta and 13 Jbeta primers, the PCR was carried out. The assay was immunoSEQ multiplex PCR, and TCRdb's table has in-frame clones only and misses some. The table has roughly 160,000 clones, more than 60% seen once; the top ten hold about 4.4%. The source material was PBMCs. The origin of the receptors is a man aged 35 to 55 in good health and CMV-seronegative.

This clone occurred a few times. The chain combines TRBV10-2 with TRBJ2-5, with a weak D call TRBD1 (5 bases). Per the germline V gene, CDR1 is WSHSY and CDR2 is SAAADI. The CDR3 consists of 15 residues. Between the trimmed V and J ends, which lost 5 bases and 5 bases, there was a span of 18 bases. This CDR3 reads CASSNSRVVLETQYF. CDR3 sequence (DNA): TGCGCCAGCAGTAATTCCAGGGTTGTCCTTGAGACCCAGTACTTC.

The chain joins TRBV4-2 to TRBJ2-7; D call uncertain. The CDR3 totals 12 residues. V lost 1 base, J lost 7 bases, and 8 bases lay in between. CDR1 and CDR2 from the germline V gene are LGHNA and YNFKEQ. The CDR3 DNA follows: TGTGCCAGCAGCCAAGGAGGTGGAGAGCAGTACTTC. Amino acid sequence: CASSQGGGEQYF.

This rearrangement joins TRBV28 to TRBJ1-1; D not certain. Germline V CDR1 and CDR2: MDHEN, SYDVKM. The CDR3 spans 12 residues. V shed 8 bases and J shed 0 bases, with 7 bases lying between them. The CDR3 DNA is TGTGCCAGCCTCTCCCTGAACACTGAAGCTTTCTTT. This sequence encodes CASLSLNTEAFF.

The chain has TRBV14 and TRBJ1-1, with D possibly TRBD1 on 5 matching bases. CDR3 length: 13 amino acids. The germline V and J ends were trimmed by 1 base and 12 bases, with 15 bases remaining between them. The V gene's germline CDR1 is SGHDN and CDR2 FVKESK. Here the CDR3 DNA reads TGTGCCAGCAGCCAAGGGGGCGTAGTCCGGCCTTTCTTT. This encodes CASSQGGVVRPFF.

This clone showed up just a few times. V is TRBV6-5 and J is TRBJ2-7, with no clear D. V was cut by 5 bases and J by 3 bases, with 14 bases left in between. The germline V gene has CDR1 MNHEY and CDR2 SVGAGI. The CDR3 covers 14 residues. This CDR3 is CASSPLLTFYEQYF. The CDR3 DNA follows: TGTGCCAGCAGTCCCCTCCTGACATTCTACGAGCAGTACTTC.

This clone came up a few times. The chain is built from TRBV7-9 and TRBJ2-1; D might be TRBD2 (6 bases). Germline CDR1 reads SEHNR; CDR2 reads FQNEAQ (reference sequence). This CDR3 spans 13 amino acids. Trimming took 1 base from V and 9 from J, leaving 10 bases between them. This chain's CDR3 is CASSLGGESEQFF. The CDR3 DNA is TGTGCCAGCAGCTTAGGGGGGGAAAGTGAGCAGTTCTTC.

The rearrangement uses TRBV27 and TRBJ2-7; 7 positions match TRBD1. CDR3 length: 15 residues. V shed 5 bases, J shed 3 bases, and the junction held 10 bases outside the gene matches. Per the germline V gene, CDR1 is MNHEY and CDR2 is SMNVEV (reference sequence). CDR3 in amino acids: CASSPRQGTDYEQYF. The CDR3 DNA reads as TGTGCCAGCAGTCCCCGACAGGGTACGGACTACGAGCAGTACTTC.

The table lists this clone with a count of one. The genes are TRBV4-1 and TRBJ1-2; TRBD1 is a possible D gene (5 bases). The germline gives CDR1 MGHRA, CDR2 YSYEKL. Trimming shortened V by 2 bases and J by 10 bases, and 11 bases separated the two germline ends. The CDR3 extends over 12 amino acids. The CDR3 nucleotides are TGCGCCAGCAGCCAATACCCACAGGACTACACCTTC. This codes for CASSQYPQDYTF.

CDR3 nucleotide sequence: TGTGCCAGCATCACGGGGGGGGGAAGGGGCGAGCAGTACTTC. Translation gives CASITGGGRGEQYF. V usage is TRBV5-4 and J usage is TRBJ2-7, with TRBD2 matching over 8 bases. V shed 6 bases, J shed 6 bases, and the junction held 11 bases outside the gene matches. Germline-derived CDR1 and CDR2 are SGHNT and YYREEE (reference sequence). The CDR3 length is 14 residues.

The chain couples TRBV19 to TRBJ2-2, with 8 bases fitting TRBD2. The CDR3 runs to 15 residues. Per the germline V gene, CDR1 is LNHDA and CDR2 is SQIVND (reference sequence). The V segment lost 7 bases and the J segment 7 bases; nucleotides outside the gene matches: 11. CDR3 in amino acids: CASKRDGGANGELFF. Here the CDR3 DNA reads TGTGCCAGTAAAAGGGACGGGGGGGCCAACGGGGAGCTGTTTTTT.

The V and J genes are TRBV4-3 and TRBJ1-2, with 7 bases aligning to TRBD1. V shed 5 bases and J 4 bases; nucleotides not matched to a gene: 7. Per the germline V gene, CDR1 is LGHNA and CDR2 is YSLEER. CDR3 length: 14 residues. The CDR3 region has the DNA TGCGCCAGCAGCTTAGACTGGGACAGCTATGGCTACACCTTC. Its translation is CASSLDWDSYGYTF.

The rearrangement links TRBV30 to TRBJ1-1, with D tentatively TRBD1 (5 bases). The CDR3 runs 12 residues. Germline CDR1 GTSNPN, CDR2 SVGIG (reference sequence). Trimming stripped 5 bases from V and 4 bases from J, with 11 bases between. CDR3: CAWLVRATEAFF. The CDR3 nucleotides read TGTGCCTGGTTGGTCAGGGCCACTGAAGCTTTCTTT.

The chain combines TRBV12-5 with TRBJ2-5; 11 bases are shared with TRBD2. The CDR3 spans 16 residues. Looked up from germline, CDR1 is LGHNT and CDR2 is FRNRAP. Trimming cost V 1 base and J 5 bases; bases outside gene matches: 6. The CDR3: CASGLASGGPGETQYF. The CDR3 nucleotides are TGTGCTAGTGGTTTGGCTAGCGGGGGGCCGGGTGAGACCCAGTACTTC.

The V and J genes are TRBV5-1 and TRBJ2-5; TRBD1 aligns across 7 bases. CDR3 size: 17 residues. Germline V gives CDR1 SGHRS, CDR2 YFSETQ. V was clipped by 0 bases and J by 4 bases; unmatched bases: 12. The CDR3 here is CASSLVARQGVGETQYF. DNA of the CDR3: TGCGCCAGCAGCTTGGTGGCTCGGCAGGGGGTAGGAGAGACCCAGTACTTC.

The chain has TRBV27 and TRBJ2-3; D unresolved. Per the germline V gene, CDR1 is MNHEY and CDR2 is SMNVEV (reference sequence). The CDR3 sequence is 13 residues long. V shed 7 bases and J shed 2 bases, with 10 bases lying between them. CDR3 loop: CASTNTFTDTQYF. The CDR3, as DNA: TGTGCCAGCACCAATACATTCACAGATACGCAGTATTTT.

The V gene is TRBV29-1, the J gene TRBJ1-2; 7 bases are a match to TRBD1. The germline CDR1 and CDR2 sequences are SQVTM and ANQGSEA. This CDR3 is 13 amino acids long. V lost 7 bases and J lost 8; bases outside the gene matches: 13. CDR3 sequence reads: CSGSQQGSGGYTF. CDR3 coding DNA: TGCAGCGGGTCGCAACAGGGGAGCGGGGGCTACACCTTC.

This chain connects TRBV29-1 to TRBJ1-2; D is possibly TRBD1 (6 bases). The CDR3 has 14 amino acids. In germline, CDR1 is SQVTM, CDR2 ANQGSEA. V was cut by 4 bases and J by 9 bases, with 21 bases left in between. CDR3 loop: CSVVLAQGSSSYTF. CDR3 in DNA: TGCAGCGTTGTCCTGGCGCAGGGGTCTAGTAGCTACACCTTC.

V and J are TRBV12-5 and TRBJ1-5; D remains unclear. Germline CDR1 reads LGHNT; CDR2 reads FRNRAP. This CDR3 has 11 amino acids. The ends were cut back, 1 base at V and 13 bases at J, with 8 bases in the middle. The CDR3 here is CASGLDFVQHF. CDR3 coding DNA: TGTGCTAGTGGTTTGGACTTCGTACAGCATTTT.

This chain connects TRBV2 to TRBJ2-7; D unclear. The CDR3 extends over 15 amino acids. V shed 4 bases and J shed 0 bases, with 13 bases lying between them. In germline, CDR1 is SNHLY, CDR2 FYNNEI. CDR3 loop: CASSGSFVSSYEQYF. CDR3 sequence (DNA): TGTGCCAGCAGTGGGAGTTTCGTCAGCTCCTACGAGCAGTACTTC.

The genes are TRBV11-2 and TRBJ1-6; D may be TRBD1 (5 bases). The germline CDR1 and CDR2 sequences are SGHAT and FQNNGV. Trimming removed 3 bases at V and 8 bases at J, with 8 bases between. CDR3 length equals 13 residues. The CDR3 spells CASSLGGHSPLHF. The CDR3 nucleotides read TGTGCCAGCAGCTTGGGGGGTCATTCACCCCTCCACTTT.

The chain uses TRBV11-2 and TRBJ2-2; 7 bases align to TRBD1. The CDR3 loop spans 14 amino acids. Trimming at V came to 5 bases and at J to 6 bases, leaving 6 bases not matched to a gene. Germline V gives CDR1 SGHAT, CDR2 FQNNGV. CDR3 in DNA: TGTGCCAGCAGCCCCCGACAGGGTCCCGGGGAGCTGTTTTTT. Amino acids: CASSPRQGPGELFF.

V is TRBV7-6 and J is TRBJ1-1; no reliable D call. Germline values: CDR1 SGHVS, CDR2 FNYEAQ. Trimming took 5 bases from V and 8 from J, leaving 15 bases between them. The CDR3 is 13 amino acids. CDR3 bases: TGTGCCAGCAGCCTACTACTCAACGGGGAAGCTTTCTTT. The encoded protein is CASSLLLNGEAFF.

The chain combines TRBV14 with TRBJ1-1; D might be TRBD1 (5 bases). In germline, CDR1 is SGHDN, CDR2 FVKESK. Trimming stripped 0 bases from V and 1 base from J, with 18 bases between. This CDR3 region has 18 residues. DNA of the CDR3: TGTGCCAGCAGCCAAGATGGGATACAGGTGATCGGGAACACTGAAGCTTTCTTT. Protein sequence: CASSQDGIQVIGNTEAFF.

V usage is TRBV7-2 and J usage is TRBJ1-4, with TRBD1 as a possible D gene (6 bases). The CDR3 totals 14 residues. V lost 5 bases and J lost 7, with 14 bases in between. Germline V lookup: CDR1 SGHTA, CDR2 FQGNSA. The CDR3 region has the DNA TGTGCCAGCAGCCTAACAGGGTATGCTGAAAAACTGTTTTTT. It is translated as CASSLTGYAEKLFF.

This chain joins TRBV30 and TRBJ2-7; 9 bases fit TRBD1. The V segment lost 0 bases and the J segment 5 bases; nucleotides outside the gene matches: 11. Germline-derived CDR1 and CDR2 are GTSNPN and SVGIG (reference sequence). The CDR3 runs to 16 residues. The CDR3 spells CAWSVKGQGPWDEQYF. The CDR3, as DNA: TGTGCCTGGAGTGTAAAGGGACAGGGACCGTGGGACGAGCAGTACTTC.

This rearrangement joins TRBV11-2 to TRBJ2-4; 7 nucleotides line up with TRBD2. CDR3 length: 14 residues. V lost 3 bases and J lost 7; bases outside the gene matches: 6. Germline assignment: CDR1 SGHAT and CDR2 FQNNGV. CDR3 bases: TGTGCCAGCAGCTTCGGGGGGTCGATGAACATTCAGTACTTC. It encodes CASSFGGSMNIQYF.